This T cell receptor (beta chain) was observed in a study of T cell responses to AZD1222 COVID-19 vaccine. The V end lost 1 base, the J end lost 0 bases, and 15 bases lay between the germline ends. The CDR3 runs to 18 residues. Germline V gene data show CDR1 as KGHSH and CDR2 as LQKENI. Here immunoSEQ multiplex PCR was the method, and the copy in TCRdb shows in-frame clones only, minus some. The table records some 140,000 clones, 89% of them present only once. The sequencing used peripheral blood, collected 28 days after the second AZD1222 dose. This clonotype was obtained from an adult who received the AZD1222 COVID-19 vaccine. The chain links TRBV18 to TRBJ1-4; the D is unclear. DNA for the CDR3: TGTGCCAGCTCACCACAAAGGGAGGGCGCCGCAACTAATGAAAAACTGTTTTTT. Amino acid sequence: CASSPQREGAATNEKLFF.